Included here is one T cell receptor (beta chain) sequence, with context. The TEMRA cells underwent FACS enrichment, while the CD8+ and CD4+ T cells underwent negative isolation. Looked up from germline, CDR1 is WSHSY and CDR2 is SAAADI. This CDR3 has 14 residues. Trimming pared 3 bases from V and 0 bases from J, leaving 8 bases between. These data belong to a study of CD8 T cells in Susac syndrome. cDNA came from around 0.54 to 1 ug RNA primed by random hexamers. TCRdb independently ran MiXCR on the immunoSEQ multiplex PCR reads; one entry per CDR3 protein. The table records about 60,000 distinct CDR3 sequences, around 90% of them present only once.

The sample taken for sequencing was CD8+ T cells from PBMCs. The sequence derives from a human donor in good health. The chain links TRBV10-2 to TRBJ1-1; no definite D call. CDR3 sequence reads: CASSEMSVNTEAFF. Written as DNA, the CDR3 is TGCGCCAGCAGTGAAATGTCGGTGAACACTGAAGCTTTCTTT.